Below, one T cell receptor beta chain is given with its context. Other DNA sequences in the sample encode the same CDR3. The sample belongs to a study of T cell changes during pregnancy in multiple sclerosis. The V and J ends lost 6 bases and 1 base respectively, with 9 bases between them. The germline V gene encodes CDR1 MGHRA and CDR2 YSYEKL. The CDR3 spans 13 residues. Assay: immunoSEQ multiplex PCR; the TCRdb copy retains only in-frame clones and omits some. Here the sample spans approximately 46,000 clones, approximately 90% being singletons. The rearrangement joins TRBV4-1 to TRBJ1-1; D unresolved. The sample was CD8+ T cells from peripheral blood mononuclear cells, taken in the second trimester of pregnancy. The clonotype comes from a female donor with multiple sclerosis, enrolled in a pregnancy study. As DNA, the CDR3 is TGCGCCAGCAGTCCCCCAGGGAACACTGAAGCTTTCTTT. Amino acids: CASSPPGNTEAFF.